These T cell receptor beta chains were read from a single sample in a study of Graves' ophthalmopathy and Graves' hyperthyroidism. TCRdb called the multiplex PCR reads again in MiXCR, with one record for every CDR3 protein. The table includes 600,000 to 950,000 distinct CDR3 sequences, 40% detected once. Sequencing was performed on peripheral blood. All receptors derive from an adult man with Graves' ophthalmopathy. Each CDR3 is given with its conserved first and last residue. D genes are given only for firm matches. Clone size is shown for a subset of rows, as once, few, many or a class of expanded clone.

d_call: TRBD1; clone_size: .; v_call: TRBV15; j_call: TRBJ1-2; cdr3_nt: TGTGCCACCAGCAGACTTGGACAGGGCGGCTATGGCTACACCTTC; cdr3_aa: CATSRLGQGGYGYTF
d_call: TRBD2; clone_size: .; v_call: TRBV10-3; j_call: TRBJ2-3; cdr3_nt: TGTGCCATCAGTGGGGGACTAGCGGAGAAGGATACGCAGTATTTT; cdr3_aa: CAISGGLAEKDTQYF
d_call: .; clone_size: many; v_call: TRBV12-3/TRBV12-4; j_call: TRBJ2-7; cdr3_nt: TGTGCCAGCAGTCTATTACGAGGGACCTACGAGCAGTACTTC; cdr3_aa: CASSLLRGTYEQYF
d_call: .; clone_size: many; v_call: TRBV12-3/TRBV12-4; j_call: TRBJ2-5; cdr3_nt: TGTGCCAGCAGTTTGAGGCAGCCAGGGCAAGAGACCCAGTACTTC; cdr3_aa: CASSLRQPGQETQYF
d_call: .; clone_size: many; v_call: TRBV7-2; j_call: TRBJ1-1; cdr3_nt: TGTGCCAGCAGCGCACGCCGGACAAGCACTGAAGCTTTCTTT; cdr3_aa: CASSARRTSTEAFF
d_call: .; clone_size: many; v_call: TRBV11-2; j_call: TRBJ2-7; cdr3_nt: TGTGCCAGCAGCTTAGAGAGGGGAGGGCAGTACTTC; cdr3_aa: CASSLERGGQYF
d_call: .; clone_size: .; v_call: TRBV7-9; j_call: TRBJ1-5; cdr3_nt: TGTGCCAGCAGCTTGGGGGCAGGGGACCATAGCAGTCAGCCCCAGCATTTT; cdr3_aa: CASSLGAGDHSSQPQHF
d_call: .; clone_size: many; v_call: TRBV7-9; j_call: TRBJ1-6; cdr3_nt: TGTGCCAGCAGCTACGCCAGGGGCTATGATAATTCACCCCTCCACTTT; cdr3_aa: CASSYARGYDNSPLHF
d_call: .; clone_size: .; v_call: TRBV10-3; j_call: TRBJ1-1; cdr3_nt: TGTGCCATCTCAAGCCCGAACACTGAAGCTTTCTTT; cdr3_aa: CAISSPNTEAFF
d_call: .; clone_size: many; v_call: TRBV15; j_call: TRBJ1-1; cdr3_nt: TGTGCCACCAGCAAGTACACTGAAGCTTTCTTT; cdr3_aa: CATSKYTEAFF
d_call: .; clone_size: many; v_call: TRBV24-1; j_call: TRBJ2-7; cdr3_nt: TGTGCCACCAGTGGCAACCGGGACGCGGCCTACGAGCAGTACTTC; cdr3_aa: CATSGNRDAAYEQYF
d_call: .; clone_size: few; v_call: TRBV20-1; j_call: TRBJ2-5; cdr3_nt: TGCAGTGTTGGTCCTGGGTTGGGGGGAGAGACCCAGTACTTC; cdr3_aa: CSVGPGLGGETQYF
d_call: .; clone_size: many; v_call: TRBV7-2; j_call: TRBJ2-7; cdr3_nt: TGTGCCAGCAGCCCTGCAATCGCCTACGAGCAGTACTTC; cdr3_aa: CASSPAIAYEQYF
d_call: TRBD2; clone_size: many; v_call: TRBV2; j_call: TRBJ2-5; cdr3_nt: TGTGCCAGCAGAGTAGCGGGGGGGCTTGTGGAGACCCAGTACTTC; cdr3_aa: CASRVAGGLVETQYF
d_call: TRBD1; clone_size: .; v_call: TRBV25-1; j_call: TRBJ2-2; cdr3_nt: TGTGCCAGCAGTGCCAGAACAGGGGCCCCCTTCAACACCGGGGAGCTGTTTTTT; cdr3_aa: CASSARTGAPFNTGELFF
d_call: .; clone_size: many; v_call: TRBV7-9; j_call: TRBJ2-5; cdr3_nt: TGTGCCAGCAGCCCAAGATTGTACCAAGAGACCCAGTACTTC; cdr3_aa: CASSPRLYQETQYF
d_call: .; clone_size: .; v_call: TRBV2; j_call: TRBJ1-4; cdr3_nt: TGTGCCAGCAGCGCAGGGGCGGGTGAAAAACTGTTTTTT; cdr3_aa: CASSAGAGEKLFF
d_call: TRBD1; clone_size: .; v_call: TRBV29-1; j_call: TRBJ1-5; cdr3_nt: TGCAGCTTAGGGCAGGGGGGTCAGCCCCAGCATTTT; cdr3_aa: CSLGQGGQPQHF
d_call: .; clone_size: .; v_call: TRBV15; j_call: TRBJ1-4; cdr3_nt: TGTGCCACCAGCAGAGCGGTGACAGAAAAACTGTTTTTT; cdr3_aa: CATSRAVTEKLFF
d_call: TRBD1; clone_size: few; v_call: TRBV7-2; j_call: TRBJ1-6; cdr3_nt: TGTGCCAGCAGCACCCGGGACAGGCGCTCCTATAATTCACCCCTCCACTTT; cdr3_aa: CASSTRDRRSYNSPLHF
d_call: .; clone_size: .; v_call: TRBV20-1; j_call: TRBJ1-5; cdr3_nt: TGCAGTGCTCAACAAGGGAATCAGCCCCAGCATTTT; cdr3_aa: CSAQQGNQPQHF
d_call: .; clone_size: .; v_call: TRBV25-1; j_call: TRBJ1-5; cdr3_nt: TGTGCCAGCAGTGCCCGACAGTACAATCAGCCCCAGCATTTT; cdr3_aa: CASSARQYNQPQHF
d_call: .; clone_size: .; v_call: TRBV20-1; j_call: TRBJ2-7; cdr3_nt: TGCAGTGCTAGGGGCGCGGGATTACTCAACGAGCAGTACTTC; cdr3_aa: CSARGAGLLNEQYF
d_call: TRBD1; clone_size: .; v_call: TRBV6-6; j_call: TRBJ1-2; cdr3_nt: TGTGCCAGCAGTTACTCGGCAGGGGGCCCTCGGGGCTACACCTTC; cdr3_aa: CASSYSAGGPRGYTF
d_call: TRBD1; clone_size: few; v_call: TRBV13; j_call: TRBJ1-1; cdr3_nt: TGTGCCAGCAGCCGAACCCCGGGACAGGGTAATGAAGCTTTCTTT; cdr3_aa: CASSRTPGQGNEAFF
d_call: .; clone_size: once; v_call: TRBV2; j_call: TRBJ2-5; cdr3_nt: TGTGCCAGCAGATACCGGAGTACGGGCCAAGAGACCCAGTACTTC; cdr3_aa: CASRYRSTGQETQYF
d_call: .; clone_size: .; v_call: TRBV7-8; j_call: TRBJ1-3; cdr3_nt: TGTGCCAGCAGCTCTTACGGCAGGACAGCCTCTGGAAACACCATATATTTT; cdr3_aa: CASSSYGRTASGNTIYF
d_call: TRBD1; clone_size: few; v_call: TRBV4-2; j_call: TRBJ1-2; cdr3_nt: TGTGCCAGCAGCCAAGACCTGGCAGGGGGCGGCCTCTATGGCTACACCTTC; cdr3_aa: CASSQDLAGGGLYGYTF
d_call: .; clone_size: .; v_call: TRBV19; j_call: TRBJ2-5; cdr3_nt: TGTGCCAGCAGCCACCCGGACGGGAAGACCCAGTACTTC; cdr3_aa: CASSHPDGKTQYF
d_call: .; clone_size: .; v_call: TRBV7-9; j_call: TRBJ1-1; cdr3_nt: TGTGCCAGCAGCTTAGGGGCAGGAACTGTGAACACTGAAGCTTTCTTT; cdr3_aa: CASSLGAGTVNTEAFF
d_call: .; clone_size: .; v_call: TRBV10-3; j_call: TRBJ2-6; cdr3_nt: TGTGCCAGCACCTCTCCGCCTCGCTCTGGGGCCAACGTCCTGACTTTC; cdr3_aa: CASTSPPRSGANVLTF
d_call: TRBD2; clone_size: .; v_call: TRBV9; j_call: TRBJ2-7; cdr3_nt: TGTGCCAGCAGCGTAGACGGGACTAGACCTCCTCGGCCTGTGCAGTACTTC; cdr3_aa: CASSVDGTRPPRPVQYF